This TCR beta chain originates from a study of T cells expressing NK-cell markers. Across the study: The TCR beta repertoires were obtained from sorted CD3+CD56+NKG2C+, CD3+CD56+NKG2C- and CD3+CD56-NKG2C+ T cells. One of eight sequenced donors was HCMV-seronegative; the other seven were seropositive.

As the method of synthesis, 5'RACE template switching with UMIs yielded TCR beta cDNA. One entry per CDR3 protein, without DNA, is what TCRdb gives after re-calling the 5' RACE reads. This table holds 130,000 to 150,000 distinct CDR3 sequences. This CDR3 has 12 amino acids. The germline V gene encodes CDR1 DFQATT and CDR2 SNEGSKA (reference sequence). Points from the study as a whole: These clonotypes also led the CD3+CD56-NKG2C+ fraction in several donors.

Regarding this clonotype: Its antigen remains unidentified.

This TCR came from a man aged 18 to 35 in good health. The sequenced sample was blood T cells: a sorted CD56 or NKG2C T cell subset, CD4+ or CD8+ T cells, or bulk PBMC T cells (not recorded which). V is TRBV20-1 and J is TRBJ2-1. CDR3 in amino acids: CSAYPAYNEQFF.